This T cell receptor (beta chain) is from a study of blood T cell repertoires in COVID-19 (dated by TCRdb to the early 2020s). Notes on the research overall: Samples from collaborators originated in the United States, Italy and Spain and spanned both the acute and convalescent phases of COVID-19. Where available, HLA class I and class II types were taken from metadata supplied by the sample provider and were not determined by assay-based typing. Nearly every sample came with metadata listing a de-identified subject ID, COVID-19 status, age in years and sex. The material from the prospective study consisted of cDNA or gDNA derived from T cells, B-cell-depleted T cells, or PBMCs. Deeply sampled blood TCRbeta repertoires from subjects exposed to, actively infected with, or recovered from COVID-19 were included in the dataset. The samples were drawn from two sources: the first 160 participants of the ongoing ImmuneRACE study, and 1,000 to 1,500 subjects contributed by 6 global collaborators. A freely available public database, intended as a resource for researchers studying the immune response to SARS-CoV-2, is where the repertoires were released. Points the paper makes about the study in general: The quantity of clinical and demographic metadata differed by source and by participant and was supplied without curation.

The immunoSEQ Assay, a bias-controlled multiplex PCR, was used to amplify TCRbeta CDR3 regions from genomic DNA. On the authors' methods: The number of nucleated cells in each sample was estimated by amplification of reference gene primers within the assay. To quantify the absolute abundance of each unique TCRbeta CDR3 rearrangement, sequence reads were collapsed and filtered. Productive Simpson clonality was computed per sample as the square root of Simpson's diversity index over productive rearrangements. The clones in this table, taken by TCRdb from immuneACCESS, are in-frame only. Not every clone is retained; where verified, under half of the shortfall comes from an unresolved V gene, and the cause of the rest is unknown. V, J and clone size were drawn from that table, and D and trimming were deduced from the DNA. For this sample there are some 220,000 clones; 80% appear just once. The ten largest clones add up to 9.5% to 15% of the sample.

Including the terminal cysteine and phenylalanine, the CDR3 comprises 15 residues. Only the CDR3 portion is preserved as DNA: 45 bases, with reading frame beginning at the first base. At the junction V is shortened by 0 bases and J by 1 base, with 9 bases in between. The germline V gene encodes CDR1 SGDLS and CDR2 YYNGEE. Collaborating institutions collected whole blood in K2EDTA tubes following their own protocols. For TCRbeta analysis, collaborator samples were shipped as frozen whole blood, as isolated PBMCs, or as DNA extracted from either sample type. To note about this clone: The target of this receptor is not known. No base-level quality is on record; no much larger clone is a single base apart.

The sequence derives from a human donor in a cohort sampled during active COVID-19. The sample was peripheral blood. Recombination connected TRBV9 to TRBJ2-3, with an unclear D gene assignment. The nucleotides are TGTGCCAGCAGCGTAGGACCTGGAGGCACAGATACGCAGTATTTT. It is translated as CASSVGPGGTDTQYF.